These 21 T cell receptor beta chains share one sample of origin, sequenced in a study of response to subunit inactivated influenza vaccine. MiXCR, run by TCRdb on the RT-PCR reads, gives a single entry per CDR3 protein. The sample lists about 700,000 distinct CDR3 sequences, 14% occurring once. The sequencing used PBMCs from blood, collected around 15 days before vaccination. These receptors were obtained from a man between 50 and 59 years old who received an inactivated influenza vaccine.

This clonotype was detected only a few times. The chain carries TRBV15 and TRBJ1-5; D is uncertain. CDR3 length: 14 residues. V was trimmed by 3 bases and J by 7 bases, leaving 13 bases between them. Germline-derived CDR1 and CDR2 are LNHNV and YYDKDF (reference sequence). The CDR3 DNA is TGTGCCACCAGCAGGGTAGGACTCTTCCAGCCCCAGCATTTT. Protein: CATSRVGLFQPQHF.

The V call is TRBV12-3 or TRBV12-4, the J call TRBJ2-7, with TRBD1 as a possible D gene (5 bases). With 2 bases removed from V and 5 bases from J, the gap between germline ends came to 7 bases. This CDR3 has 12 residues. The CDR3 here is CASSLKGHEQYF. The CDR3 nucleotides read TGTGCCAGCAGTTTAAAGGGGCACGAGCAGTACTTC.

This clonotype was detected ten times or more. The gene calls are TRBV6-1 and TRBJ2-7, with D unclear. CDR3 size: 12 residues. Germline CDR1 MNHNS, CDR2 SASEGT. V was pared by 2 bases and J by 4 bases, with 6 bases between. In nucleotides, the CDR3 is TGTGCCAGCAGTGAATACGGTTACGAGCAGTACTTC. Amino acid sequence: CASSEYGYEQYF.

This clonotype was picked up many times. The chain is built from TRBV27 and TRBJ2-3; no reliable D call. V was shortened by 0 bases and J by 0 bases, with 16 bases between the two germline ends. CDR1 MNHEY and CDR2 SMNVEV come from the germline V gene (reference sequence). CDR3 length: 18 amino acids. The DNA of the CDR3 is TGTGCCAGCAGTTTATCGGGCCGGAAATTGCGGAGCACAGATACGCAGTATTTT. Its translation is CASSLSGRKLRSTDTQYF.

This clonotype was observed a handful of times. The chain couples TRBV20-1 to TRBJ2-5; TRBD2 matches at 12 bases. Germline loops: CDR1 DFQATT, CDR2 SNEGSKA (reference sequence). J lost 5 bases, V lost 6 bases, and 7 bases had no gene match. This CDR3 has 14 amino acids. The CDR3: CSARLAGVEETQYF. CDR3 nucleotides: TGCAGTGCCCGACTAGCGGGAGTTGAGGAGACCCAGTACTTC.

This clonotype was detected only a few times. The genes are TRBV29-1 and TRBJ2-3; D is unclear. The V gene's germline CDR1 is SQVTM and CDR2 ANQGSEA. CDR3 length equals 11 residues. The CDR3 sequence is CTVGSTDTQYF. The CDR3 DNA reads TGCACCGTAGGTAGCACAGATACGCAGTATTTT.

The gene calls are TRBV13 and TRBJ2-3; D gene uncertain. Trimming left V 1 base short and J 2 bases short, with 10 bases between. The CDR3 is made up of 15 amino acids. CDR1 PRHDT and CDR2 FYEKMQ come from the germline V gene (reference sequence). The CDR3 sequence is CASSLAADTTDTQYF. DNA of the CDR3: TGTGCCAGCAGCTTAGCGGCGGATACCACAGATACGCAGTATTTT.

This clonotype turned up a few times. The chain joins TRBV5-1 to TRBJ2-2, with TRBD1 matching over 7 bases. V was pared by 6 bases and J by 4 bases, with 6 bases of the junction left unmatched. The germline V gene encodes CDR1 SGHRS and CDR2 YFSETQ. The CDR3 is made up of 14 amino acids. The CDR3 region has the DNA TGCGCCAGCACCTGGGACAGAGCCACCGGGGAGCTGTTTTTT. Its protein is CASTWDRATGELFF.

The chain employs TRBV7-9 and TRBJ1-2; 8 bases are shared with TRBD1. Germline V gene sequence: CDR1 SEHNR, CDR2 FQNEAQ (reference sequence). CDR3 length: 13 amino acids. The J segment lost 6 bases and the V segment lost 6 bases, leaving 6 bases of the junction unmatched. CDR3 sequence reads: CASSPQGADGYTF. The CDR3 coding sequence is TGTGCCAGCAGTCCGCAGGGGGCCGATGGCTACACCTTC. Full variable domain (missing parts from reference TRBV7-9 and TRBJ1-2): DTGVSQNPRHKITKRGQNVTFRCDPISEHNRLYWYRQTLGQGPEFLTYFQNEAQLEKSRLLSDRFSAERPKGSFSTLEIQRTEQGDSAMYLCASSPQGADGYTFGSGTRLTVV.

The sample holds a few counts of this clonotype. The chain couples TRBV11-2 to TRBJ2-1, with 14 positions matching TRBD2. V gave up 1 base and J gave up 7 bases; unmatched junction bases: 15. The germline V gene has CDR1 SGHAT and CDR2 FQNNGV. The CDR3 is made up of 20 amino acids. CDR3 sequence reads: CASSLVTAGTSGRVVNEQFF. The CDR3 nucleotides read TGTGCCAGCAGCTTAGTAACAGCCGGGACTAGCGGGAGAGTTGTGAATGAGCAGTTCTTC.

The chain joins TRBV12-3 or TRBV12-4 to TRBJ2-1; the D gene is possibly TRBD1 (6 bases). V dropped 7 bases and J dropped 7 bases, with 20 bases sitting between them. There are 15 residues in the CDR3. The CDR3 region has the DNA TGTGCCAGCACCGACCTGGGACACGGACAAAATGAGCAGTTCTTC. It codes for CASTDLGHGQNEQFF.

The chain couples TRBV11-2 to TRBJ1-4; 7 nucleotides align to TRBD1. V was clipped by 1 base and J by 13 bases; unmatched bases: 9. The germline V gene encodes CDR1 SGHAT and CDR2 FQNNGV. This CDR3 contains 14 residues. The CDR3 sequence is CASSLGLQGKSLFF. CDR3 bases: TGTGCCAGCAGCTTAGGTCTACAGGGGAAATCACTGTTTTTT. Based on the CDR3 plus reference TRBV11-2 and TRBJ1-4, the full variable domain is EAGVAQSPRYKIIEKRQSVAFWCNPISGHATLYWYQQILGQGPKLLIQFQNNGVVDDSQLPKDRFSAERLKGVDSTLKIQPAKLEDSAVYLCASSLGLQGKSLFFGSGTQLSVL.

Details on this clonotype: At one boundary the junction diverges from the germline segment, which might be a read error. The DNA for the CDR3 is TGCTGTGCTAGAGATCCACAGGGCCCCTACAATGAGCAGTTCTTC. Translation: CCARDPQGPYNEQFF. The chain links TRBV20-1 to TRBJ2-1; D might be TRBD1 (6 bases). Per germline, CDR1 DFQATT and CDR2 SNEGSKA (reference sequence). CDR3 length: 15 amino acids.

There are a few counts of this clonotype. The chain uses TRBV9 and TRBJ1-2, with D unresolved. Germline CDR1 SGDLS, CDR2 YYNGEE. The V and J ends lost 3 bases and 6 bases respectively, with 12 bases between them. This CDR3 comprises 13 residues. The CDR3 is CASSATDRDGYTF. In DNA, the CDR3 is TGTGCCAGCAGCGCCACGGATCGTGATGGCTACACCTTC.

This clonotype has a count of ten or more. The rearrangement uses TRBV6-1 and TRBJ2-1, with D perhaps TRBD2 (6 bases). V was shortened by 6 bases and J by 0 bases, with 12 bases between the two germline ends. The CDR3 runs to 15 residues. The germline V gene has CDR1 MNHNS and CDR2 SASEGT. This chain's CDR3 is CASRLDGSSYNEQFF. The DNA for the CDR3 is TGTGCCAGCAGGCTGGACGGGAGCTCCTACAATGAGCAGTTCTTC.

This chain connects TRBV10-3 to TRBJ2-5; D possibly corresponds to TRBD1 (6 bases). V lost 6 bases and J lost 3, with 11 bases in between. This CDR3 contains 13 residues. Per the germline V gene, CDR1 is ENHRY and CDR2 is SYGVKD. CDR3 amino acids: CAISRTDEETQYF. The CDR3 DNA reads as TGTGCCATCAGCAGGACAGATGAAGAGACCCAGTACTTC.

This clonotype was detected a few times. This chain links TRBV27 with TRBJ2-2; D uncertain. Germline V gives CDR1 MNHEY, CDR2 SMNVEV (reference sequence). The V and J ends lost 5 bases and 13 bases respectively, with 17 bases between them. CDR3 length: 13 amino acids. CDR3 sequence reads: CASSPRTTGLLFF. DNA for the CDR3: TGTGCCAGCAGTCCAAGGACGACCGGGTTGCTGTTTTTT.

This clonotype occurred many times. The chain carries TRBV12-3 or TRBV12-4 and TRBJ1-2, with 7 positions matching TRBD1. This CDR3 is 13 amino acids long. Trimming took 5 bases from V and 5 from J; bases not matched to a gene: 5. The chain's CDR3 is CASSRDSLYGYTF. The CDR3 coding sequence is TGTGCCAGCAGTAGGGACAGCCTTTATGGCTACACCTTC.

The chain recombines TRBV5-5 with TRBJ2-7; a possible D gene is TRBD2 (6 bases). The germline V gene has CDR1 SGHKS and CDR2 YYEKEE (reference sequence). The CDR3 contains 13 residues. Between the trimmed V and J ends, which lost 4 bases and 5 bases, there was a span of 13 bases. In DNA, the CDR3 is TGTGCCAGCAGCCTTCGGTCGGGAGACGAGCAGTACTTC. Translating gives CASSLRSGDEQYF.

This clonotype was observed a handful of times. V and J are TRBV19 and TRBJ2-2, with D unclear. Germline CDR1 is LNHDA and CDR2 is SQIVND (reference sequence). This CDR3 contains 14 residues. Deletions cut 3 bases from V and 1 base from J, with 6 bases between. CDR3 residues: CASSIGGNTGELFF. CDR3 sequence (DNA): TGTGCCAGTAGTATCGGCGGGAACACCGGGGAGCTGTTTTTT.

The V and J genes are TRBV5-1 and TRBJ2-3, with unresolved D. Trimming stripped 5 bases from V and 0 bases from J, with 7 bases between. The length of the CDR3 is 13 residues. Germline CDR1 is SGHRS and CDR2 is YFSETQ. In DNA, the CDR3 is TGCGCCAGCAGGGACGGGAGCACAGATACGCAGTATTTT. Protein product: CASRDGSTDTQYF.